The T cell receptor beta chain under discussion was sequenced for a study of control samples from healthy donors and cancer patients. Data came from immunoSEQ multiplex PCR; TCRdb stores just in-frame clones and leaves some out. This table holds over 150,000 clones, roughly 95% found once. Unmatched junction bases numbered 5, after V lost 0 bases and J lost 3 bases. Germline values: CDR1 MRHNA, CDR2 SNTAGT. The CDR3 length is 16 residues. The chain couples TRBV6-4 to TRBJ2-1; 7 positions agree with TRBD2. This sequence originates from a woman under 40 in good health. Material for sequencing was blood. CDR3 in amino acids: CASSDSAGADYNEQFF. The CDR3 DNA follows: TGTGCCAGCAGTGACTCGGCGGGAGCCGACTACAATGAGCAGTTCTTC.